Each of the 15 T cell receptor beta chains below was sequenced from the same sample in a study of CD8+ T cells in alopecia areata. Treatment specified: oral pan-JAK inhibitor, 5-10 mg twice daily. Extraction and reverse transcription of RNA yielded cDNA as the sequencing template. Libraries were prepared by immunoSEQ multiplex PCR; TCRdb keeps only in-frame clonotypes and omits some of them. The data contain 150,000 to 200,000 clones, roughly 70% of them singletons. The sequences come from CD4+ T cells sorted from blood, collected at week 49, from a patient treated with tofacitinib. These receptors all stem from a human donor with alopecia areata.

The V call is TRBV19, the J call TRBJ1-1; a weak D match, TRBD1 (5 bases). The ends were cut back, 6 bases at V and 4 bases at J, with 15 bases in the middle. CDR3 length: 14 amino acids. CDR1 is LNHDA and CDR2 is SQIVND in the germline V gene (reference sequence). The chain's CDR3 is CASSFQRGTTEAFF. Written as DNA, the CDR3 is TGTGCCAGTAGCTTTCAAAGGGGAACCACTGAAGCTTTCTTT.

V gene TRBV7-2 combines with J gene TRBJ2-4; the D call may be TRBD1 or TRBD2 (6 bases each). Trimming pared 4 bases from V and 8 bases from J, leaving 15 bases between. CDR1 is SGHTA, CDR2 FQGNSA, per germline. The CDR3 covers 14 residues. The CDR3 nucleotides read TGTGCCAGCAGCTCTGAGGGGGGTGTTTACATTCAGTACTTC. It specifies CASSSEGGVYIQYF. The full variable domain, rest sourced from reference TRBV7-2 and TRBJ2-4, is GAGVSQSPSNKVTEKGKDVELRCDPISGHTALYWYRQSLGQGLEFLIYFQGNSAPDKSGLPSDRFSAERTGGSVSTLTIQRTQQEDSAVYLCASSSEGGVYIQYFGAGTRLSVL.

The V call is TRBV30, the J call TRBJ2-1, with D hard to call. Trimming took 0 bases from V and 5 from J, leaving 5 bases between them. There are 12 residues in the CDR3. Germline values: CDR1 GTSNPN, CDR2 SVGIG (reference sequence). CDR3 sequence reads: CAWSVQHNEQFF. CDR3 bases: TGTGCCTGGAGTGTACAACACAATGAGCAGTTCTTC.

The V and J genes are TRBV29-1 and TRBJ2-7, with 10 bases that match TRBD1. This CDR3 has 14 amino acids. V dropped 7 bases and J dropped 5; count of bases not matched to a gene: 11. Looked up from germline, CDR1 is SQVTM and CDR2 is ANQGSEA. The DNA for the CDR3 is TGCAGCGCCACAGAGGGACAGGGGTATGACGAGCAGTACTTC. Residues: CSATEGQGYDEQYF.

This rearrangement joins TRBV18 to TRBJ1-2, with D perhaps TRBD1 (5 bases). The germline V and J ends were trimmed by 1 base and 8 bases, with 14 bases remaining between them. Germline V gene lookup returns CDR1 KGHSH and CDR2 LQKENI. The CDR3 totals 14 residues. The CDR3 reads CASSPQGMRGGYTF. Written as DNA, the CDR3 is TGTGCCAGCTCACCACAGGGGATGAGAGGAGGCTACACCTTC.

The genes are TRBV29-1 and TRBJ2-2, with 10 bases lining up with TRBD2. The germline V gene has CDR1 SQVTM and CDR2 ANQGSEA. Trimming removed 6 bases from V and 3 bases from J; junction bases left unmatched: 4. The CDR3 totals 14 residues. CDR3 sequence (DNA): TGCAGCGTAGCGGGGGGGCCCTACACCGGGGAGCTGTTTTTT. It translates to CSVAGGPYTGELFF.

This clone came up a few times. The chain joins TRBV15 to TRBJ2-4, with D possibly being TRBD2 (6 bases). The CDR3 has 16 residues. The germline CDR1 and CDR2 sequences are LNHNV and YYDKDF (reference sequence). V lost 3 bases and J 1 base, leaving 13 bases between the germline ends. The DNA for the CDR3 is TGTGCCACCAGCAGTCACCCAGGGAGGGCCAAAAACATTCAGTACTTC. This sequence encodes CATSSHPGRAKNIQYF.

J is TRBJ1-6 and V is TRBV10-3; TRBD1 might be the D (6 bases). V dropped 6 bases and J dropped 9 bases, with 12 bases sitting between them. In germline, CDR1 is ENHRY, CDR2 SYGVKD. This CDR3 contains 13 residues. The CDR3 loop is CAIRTGEVSPLHF. The CDR3 DNA is TGTGCCATCAGGACAGGAGAGGTTTCACCCCTCCACTTT.

The chain is built from TRBV13 and TRBJ2-7, with D tentatively TRBD1 (6 bases). With 5 bases removed from V and 2 bases from J, the gap between germline ends came to 13 bases. The CDR3 extends over 14 amino acids. Germline CDR1 is PRHDT and CDR2 is FYEKMQ (reference sequence). The CDR3 spells CASSPGTHPYEQYF. The CDR3 bases are TGTGCCAGCAGCCCCGGGACACACCCCTACGAGCAGTACTTC.

The chain has TRBV5-6 and TRBJ2-1, with 7 bases fitting TRBD2. This CDR3 comprises 15 residues. The junction had 4 bases not matched to a gene; V was cut back by 0 bases and J by 4 bases. Germline CDR1 is SGHDT and CDR2 is YYEEEE. As DNA, the CDR3 is TGTGCCAGCAGCTTGGCCCTAGCGGCGTACAATGAGCAGTTCTTC. Translated: CASSLALAAYNEQFF.

The rearrangement links TRBV4-2 to TRBJ1-5, with D possibly being TRBD1 (6 bases). The CDR3 has 13 residues. V was pared by 5 bases and J by 4 bases, with 9 bases between. Germline CDR1 LGHNA, CDR2 YNFKEQ. The CDR3 DNA reads as TGTGCCAGCAGCACCGGGACAAATCAGCCCCAGCATTTT. Encoded protein: CASSTGTNQPQHF.

This chain's CDR3 is CSVRDRGNSPLHF. The CDR3 DNA reads as TGCAGCGTCCGGGACAGGGGAAATTCACCCCTCCACTTT. The rearrangement uses TRBV29-1 and TRBJ1-6, with TRBD1 matching 10 bases. The CDR3 sequence is 13 residues long. CDR1 and CDR2 from the germline V gene are SQVTM and ANQGSEA. V shed 6 bases, J shed 7 bases, and the junction held 3 bases outside the gene matches. The full variable domain, completed using reference TRBV29-1 and TRBJ1-6, is SAVISQKPSRDICQRGTSLTIQCQVDSQVTMMFWYRQQPGQSLTLIATANQGSEATYESGFVIDKFPISRPNLTFSTLTVSNMSPEDSSIYLCSVRDRGNSPLHFGNGTRLTVT.

The chain recombines TRBV30 with TRBJ2-7, with 9 positions matching TRBD1. Germline values: CDR1 GTSNPN, CDR2 SVGIG (reference sequence). The CDR3 loop spans 13 amino acids. Unmatched junction bases numbered 3, after V lost 3 bases and J lost 3 bases. In DNA, the CDR3 is TGTGCCTGGAGGGGGACAGGGATCTACGAGCAGTACTTC. Translating it yields CAWRGTGIYEQYF.

The genes are TRBV5-6 and TRBJ2-1; 12 bases line up with TRBD2. Germline V lookup: CDR1 SGHDT, CDR2 YYEEEE. The CDR3 spans 15 residues. Losses at the gene ends were 4 bases for V and 8 bases for J; bases not matched to a gene: 7. CDR3 sequence reads: CASSALAGGTDEQFF. The CDR3 nucleotides are TGTGCCAGCAGCGCACTAGCGGGGGGCACAGATGAGCAGTTCTTC.

This clone was recorded a few times. The chain has TRBV29-1 and TRBJ2-3; tentative D call: TRBD2 (5 bases). V was pared by 5 bases and J by 2 bases, with 14 bases between. The CDR3 totals 14 residues. Germline CDR1 SQVTM, CDR2 ANQGSEA. This CDR3 reads CSVSGLYNTDTQYF. The CDR3 bases are TGCAGCGTTTCCGGACTCTATAACACAGATACGCAGTATTTT.